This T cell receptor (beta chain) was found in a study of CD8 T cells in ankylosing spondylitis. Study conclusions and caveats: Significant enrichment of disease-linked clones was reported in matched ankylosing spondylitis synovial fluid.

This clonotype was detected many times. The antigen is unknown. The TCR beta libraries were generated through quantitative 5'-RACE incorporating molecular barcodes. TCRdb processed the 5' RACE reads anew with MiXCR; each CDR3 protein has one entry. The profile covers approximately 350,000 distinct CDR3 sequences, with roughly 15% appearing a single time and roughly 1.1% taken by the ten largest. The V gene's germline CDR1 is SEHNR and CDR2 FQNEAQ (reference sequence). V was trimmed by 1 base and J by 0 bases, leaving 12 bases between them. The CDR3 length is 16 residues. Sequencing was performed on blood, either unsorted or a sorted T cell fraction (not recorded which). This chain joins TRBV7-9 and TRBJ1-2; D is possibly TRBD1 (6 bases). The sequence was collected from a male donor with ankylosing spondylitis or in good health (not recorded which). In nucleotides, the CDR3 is TGTGCCAGCAGCTTAGACGGACAGTACACTAACTATGGCTACACCTTC. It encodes CASSLDGQYTNYGYTF.